Described below is a single T cell receptor (beta chain) sequence and its context. Antigen: not known. A much larger clone is a single base away; this may be a read error. The CDR3 is 15 amino acids. Germline V CDR1 and CDR2: SGHVS, FQNEAQ. The germline V and J ends were trimmed by 1 base and 5 bases, with 12 bases remaining between them. This sample stems from a study of T cell repertoires in cytomegalovirus infection. Study overall: CMV infection and matching HLA type were both indicated by public TCR beta signatures. Broader study findings: What dominated the ex vivo response were HLA-C-restricted CMV-specific TCR beta clonotypes. Cumulative frequency (of public TCR beta family members) identified carriers of CMV plus the relevant HLA.

TCRdb called the reads again in MiXCR, with one record for every CDR3 protein. Of more than 400,000 distinct CDR3 sequences listed, approximately 25% are singletons. The sequence was obtained from a human donor in good health (CMV status not recorded). Some clones in this sample may be carry-over from other donors' samples. The sequencing input was PBMCs. The chain couples TRBV7-8 to TRBJ1-5; D is uncertain. As DNA, the CDR3 is TGTGCCAGCAGCTTAGGTTTGTCGGATGATCAGCCCCAGCATTTT. Protein sequence: CASSLGLSDDQPQHF.